Listed here is a single TCR beta chain. There are 14 residues in the CDR3. Germline assignment: CDR1 SGHRS and CDR2 YFSETQ. After removal of 4 bases from V and 8 bases from J, the junction contained 9 bases not matched to a gene. The sample originates from a study of control samples from healthy donors and cancer patients. Using immunoSEQ multiplex PCR, the repertoire was profiled, and TCRdb retains in-frame clones only, with some absent. This sample yields some 94,000 clones, of which around 83% are seen a single time; about 1.3% belongs to the top ten. This sequence was found in a woman aged 50 to 65 in good health. The V and J genes are TRBV5-1 and TRBJ2-1; 7 bases line up with TRBD1. The sequencing sample was made of blood. CDR3 sequence: CASSQRQGGDEQFF. For the CDR3, the DNA is TGCGCCAGCAGCCAACGACAGGGTGGGGATGAGCAGTTCTTC.